The T cell receptor (beta chain) described here comes from a study of post-analysis software for immune sequencing data (dated by TCRdb to between 2015 and 2017). Study-level background: Relapsing-remitting, secondary progressive and progressive-relapsing multiple sclerosis were recorded as disease courses, and subtype annotation was lacking for some patients. Patient repertoires were compared against 10 to 12 previously published healthy control repertoires from donors aged 6 to 25 years. A subset of samples was prepared in parallel using single-end sample barcoding, then pooled and co-amplified after Illumina adapter ligation.

TCR beta repertoires were profiled from peripheral blood of 10 to 15 young patients with multiple sclerosis to demonstrate the VDJtools post-analysis software. The patients with multiple sclerosis were children and adolescents between about 6 and 15 years of age. Summary of the overall study and its limitations: Significantly lower normalized Chao1 diversity was found in multiple sclerosis patients than in controls, suggesting substantial peripheral T-cell clonal expansion. About 5 TRBV segments, including TRBV5-6, TRBV5-1 and TRBV20-1, were significantly more frequent in patients than controls. The control group was slightly older than the multiple sclerosis patient group. When samples were clustered directly using the F measure, samples prepared in the same batch co-clustered strongly, which prompted a batch-effect correction.

A distance of 10 bases separates the germline ends of V and J, which lose 4 bases and 15 bases respectively. The CDR3, cysteine through phenylalanine, is 10 amino acids long. Kept here is only the CDR3 DNA, which spans 30 bases and is read in frame from base 1. To prepare the library, PCR was applied. The listed sequencing device is Illumina HiSeq 2500. To reduce PCR and sequencing biases, unique molecular identifiers were built into the TCR beta cDNA libraries. Some 500,000 cDNA molecules were obtained per 1 to 10 million input T cells, so each molecule approximated one T cell. The same protocol used for the earlier healthy control dataset was applied to prepare and sequence the patient libraries. Within a given batch, samples were prepared together, multiplexed and sequenced on the same HiSeq lane. Per the authors' processing: Raw barcoded reads were processed with MIGEC, and single-read molecular identifier groups were discarded before consensus assembly and CDR3 extraction. VDJtools was used for post-analysis of the clonotype tables, with diversity normalized by down-sampling every dataset to the smallest sample size. Repertoire overlap clustering matched CDR3 amino acid but not nucleotide sequences to correct batch-related cross-sample contamination. The raw public reads went through TCRdb reprocessing: fastp at Q25, MiXCR clone calling, in-frame beta chains kept. CDR3 protein sequences are deduplicated, and each keeps its most common genes and DNA. These V and J calls rely on TCRdb rather than the paper's analysis. Across this sample there are under 900,000 distinct CDR3 sequences, with about 57% seen only once. The ten largest clones capture 4.6% of the sample.

On this clonotype itself: Its antigen is not yet known. There are no base qualities to consult, and no much larger clone falls within one base.

This TCR was recovered from a girl between 10 and 17 years old with multiple sclerosis. Sequenced material: blood. Here the chain combines TRBV12-3 or TRBV12-4 and TRBJ2-1; a tentative D call is TRBD1 (6 bases match). The CDR3 protein is CASSSAGVFF. The DNA sequence reads TGTGCCAGCAGTTCGGCAGGGGTGTTCTTC.